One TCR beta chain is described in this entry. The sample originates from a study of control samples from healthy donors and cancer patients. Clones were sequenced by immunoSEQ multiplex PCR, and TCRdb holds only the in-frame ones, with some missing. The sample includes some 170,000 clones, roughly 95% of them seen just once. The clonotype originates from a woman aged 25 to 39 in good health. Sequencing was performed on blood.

For the CDR3, the DNA is TGTGCCAGTAGTATAAACAGATACTCTGGAAACACCATATATTTT. Its translation is CASSINRYSGNTIYF. The genes are TRBV19 and TRBJ1-3; D remains unclear. This CDR3 is 15 amino acids long. CDR1 and CDR2 (germline): LNHDA, SQIVND (reference sequence). V lost 2 bases and J 0 bases, leaving 8 bases between the germline ends.